These 27 T cell receptor beta chains were sequenced from one sample in a study of PD-1 blockade in classical Hodgkin lymphoma. The table came from immunoSEQ multiplex PCR; TCRdb's copy has only in-frame clones and leaves some out. The sample holds roughly 100,000 clones, approximately 94% seen once. The sample's time point: cycle 4 day 1 (C4D1), after about 6 weeks of nivolumab. All the patients suffered relapse after autologous stem cell transplantation, and brentuximab vedotin exposure differed. The input for sequencing was peripheral blood mononuclear cells (PBMCs), taken before the fourth cycle of nivolumab. Every receptor here comes from a human donor with classical Hodgkin lymphoma.

The genes are TRBV5-1 and TRBJ1-2; D is ambiguous. V lost 2 bases, J lost 5 bases, and 19 bases lay in between. This CDR3 spans 16 amino acids. Germline CDR1 SGHRS, CDR2 YFSETQ. CDR3 sequence: CASSLRASELLYGYTF. The CDR3 DNA reads TGCGCCAGCAGCTTACGGGCCTCCGAGCTCCTGTATGGCTACACCTTC.

The V gene is TRBV5-1, the J gene TRBJ1-1; TRBD1 agrees at 12 bases. The V segment lost 4 bases and the J segment 6 bases; nucleotides outside the gene matches: 10. There are 16 residues in the CDR3. CDR1 SGHRS and CDR2 YFSETQ come from the germline V gene. The CDR3 protein is CASSVGTGGHFAEAFF. Here the CDR3 DNA reads TGCGCCAGCAGCGTTGGGACAGGGGGCCATTTTGCTGAAGCTTTCTTT.

For the CDR3, the DNA is TGTGCCAGCAGCTTAGATTCGACAGGGCGCGAGCAGTACTTC. Translated: CASSLDSTGREQYF. This rearrangement joins TRBV11-2 to TRBJ2-7; the match to TRBD1 covers 7 bases. Germline CDR1 reads SGHAT; CDR2 reads FQNNGV. The CDR3 covers 14 residues. The ends lost 0 bases at V and 6 bases at J; junction bases unmatched: 5.

This chain links TRBV9 with TRBJ2-7; no clear D. The length of the CDR3 is 11 residues. Germline V lookup: CDR1 SGDLS, CDR2 YYNGEE. The V and J ends lost 7 bases and 6 bases respectively, with 11 bases between them. The chain's CDR3 is CASGGASEQYF. The CDR3 DNA reads TGTGCCAGCGGTGGAGCGAGCGAGCAGTACTTC.

This clone was seen once. V usage is TRBV25-1 and J usage is TRBJ2-7; 7 nucleotides agree with TRBD1. The junction had 11 bases not matched to a gene; V was cut back by 4 bases and J by 2 bases. The CDR3 consists of 16 residues. Looked up from germline, CDR1 is MGHDK and CDR2 is SYGVNS. CDR3 in amino acids: CASSGDREEGTYEQYF. CDR3 DNA: TGTGCCAGCAGTGGTGACAGGGAAGAAGGGACCTACGAGCAGTACTTC.

The chain links TRBV28 to TRBJ2-7, with D perhaps matching TRBD1 (5 bases). There are 14 residues in the CDR3. Germline V gives CDR1 MDHEN, CDR2 SYDVKM. V lost 10 bases, J lost 5 bases, and 21 bases lay in between. The CDR3 nucleotides read TGTGCCATCACAAAGTTAAGCAGGGCCGACGAGCAGTACTTC. Translated, it gives CAITKLSRADEQYF.

This clone appeared a single time. The genes are TRBV18 and TRBJ1-4, with D possibly being TRBD1 (5 bases). The length of the CDR3 is 16 residues. The V end lost 2 bases, the J end lost 6 bases, and 16 bases lay between the germline ends. The V gene's germline CDR1 is KGHSH and CDR2 LQKENI. The CDR3 DNA reads as TGTGCCAGCTCACCAACGGACGGACAAGACTATGAAAAACTGTTTTTT. Protein sequence: CASSPTDGQDYEKLFF.

The chain recombines TRBV6-5 with TRBJ1-2; D is undetermined. V was pared by 0 bases and J by 4 bases, with 9 bases between. Germline V gene sequence: CDR1 MNHEY, CDR2 SVGAGI. The CDR3 totals 14 residues. The CDR3 DNA is TGTGCCAGCAGTTACTCGGCCAGTTTCTATGGCTACACCTTC. Protein sequence: CASSYSASFYGYTF.

The chain uses TRBV9 and TRBJ1-1; perhaps TRBD1 as D (6 bases). CDR3 size: 16 residues. V lost 4 bases to trimming and J lost 6 bases, with 22 bases between them. Germline CDR1 reads SGDLS; CDR2 reads YYNGEE. Here the CDR3 reads CASSLLGGGGTSEAFF. The CDR3 coding sequence is TGTGCCAGCAGCCTACTAGGGGGTGGGGGTACTTCTGAAGCTTTCTTT. The variable domain in full, with the rest retrieved from reference TRBV9 and TRBJ1-1, is DSGVTQTPKHLITATGQRVTLRCSPRSGDLSVYWYQQSLDQGLQFLIQYYNGEERAKGNILERFSAQQFPDLHSELNLSSLELGDSALYFCASSLLGGGGTSEAFFGQGTRLTVV.

The chain joins TRBV27 to TRBJ2-1, with 14 bases fitting TRBD2. V shed 8 bases, J shed 4 bases, and the junction held 4 bases outside the gene matches. The CDR3 contains 15 residues. Germline CDR1 reads MNHEY; CDR2 reads SMNVEV (reference sequence). The CDR3 reads CASGRTSGGYNEQFF. CDR3 nucleotides: TGTGCCAGCGGACGGACTAGCGGGGGGTACAATGAGCAGTTCTTC.

This chain uses TRBV19 with TRBJ1-1; 8 bases map to TRBD1. Trimming took 7 bases from V and 10 from J; bases not matched to a gene: 11. The CDR3 loop spans 13 amino acids. The germline V gene has CDR1 LNHDA and CDR2 SQIVND (reference sequence). CDR3 sequence (DNA): TGTGCCAGTAATTTGGGGACAGGCCTGGGAGCTTTCTTT. It yields the protein CASNLGTGLGAFF.

The table lists this clone with a count of one. This chain connects TRBV18 to TRBJ2-1; 11 bases map to TRBD2. The CDR3 runs to 17 residues. V lost 4 bases, J lost 4 bases, and 9 bases stayed unmatched. The germline V gene has CDR1 KGHSH and CDR2 LQKENI. The DNA of the CDR3 is TGTGCCAGCTCACGACTAATCCTAGCGGGAGGATACAATGAGCAGTTCTTC. Translation gives CASSRLILAGGYNEQFF.

The chain joins TRBV5-4 to TRBJ2-7; 7 nucleotides line up with TRBD2. This CDR3 has 15 residues. Germline loops: CDR1 SGHNT, CDR2 YYREEE (reference sequence). Trimming took 0 bases from V and 2 from J; bases not matched to a gene: 5. The CDR3 coding sequence is TGTGCCAGCAGCTTGGGGGCAGCGGGAACCTACGAGCAGTACTTC. Residues: CASSLGAAGTYEQYF. Looking up the rest from reference TRBV5-4 and TRBJ2-7 gives the full variable domain: ETGVTQSPTHLIKTRGQQVTLRCSSQSGHNTVSWYQQALGQGPQFIFQYYREEENGRGNFPPRFSGLQFPNYSSELNVNALELDDSALYLCASSLGAAGTYEQYFGPGTRLTVT.

This rearrangement joins TRBV5-1 to TRBJ2-1; D may be TRBD1 (5 bases). Trimming stripped 1 base from V and 0 bases from J, with 11 bases between. CDR3 length: 16 residues. Looked up from germline, CDR1 is SGHRS and CDR2 is YFSETQ. CDR3 amino acids: CASSLKGQSSYNEQFF. CDR3 sequence (DNA): TGCGCCAGCAGCTTGAAGGGGCAGAGCTCCTACAATGAGCAGTTCTTC. Full variable domain (remainder filled in from reference TRBV5-1 and TRBJ2-1): KAGVTQTPRYLIKTRGQQVTLSCSPISGHRSVSWYQQTPGQGLQFLFEYFSETQRNKGNFPGRFSGRQFSNSRSEMNVSTLELGDSALYLCASSLKGQSSYNEQFFGPGTRLTVL.

This chain joins TRBV10-1 and TRBJ2-1, with D uncertain. Germline CDR1 reads WNHNN; CDR2 reads SYGVQD (reference sequence). This CDR3 spans 13 amino acids. Trimming shortened V by 0 bases and J by 7 bases, and 7 bases separated the two germline ends. CDR3 nucleotide sequence: TGCGCCAGCAGTGAGTCTGTCCCGAATGAGCAGTTCTTC. This sequence encodes CASSESVPNEQFF.

This chain uses TRBV6-1 with TRBJ2-7; D is perhaps TRBD2 (6 bases). The CDR3 loop spans 15 amino acids. Germline-derived CDR1 and CDR2 are MNHNS and SASEGT. Trimming shortened V by 7 bases and J by 0 bases, and 16 bases separated the two germline ends. DNA of the CDR3: TGTGCCAGCACCGGCGGGGAGACAGTCTCCTACGAGCAGTACTTC. Amino acids: CASTGGETVSYEQYF.

This clone was seen only once. The chain uses TRBV9 and TRBJ2-7; 8 nucleotides align to TRBD1. Germline-derived CDR1 and CDR2 are SGDLS and YYNGEE. The CDR3 totals 14 residues. V dropped 0 bases and J dropped 3; count of bases not matched to a gene: 2. The CDR3 region has the DNA TGTGCCAGCAGCGTAGGACAGGGGATCTACGAGCAGTACTTC. This codes for CASSVGQGIYEQYF.

The chain recombines TRBV10-1 with TRBJ2-2, with unresolved D. Trimming took off 7 bases at V and 7 bases at J, with 16 bases between the two ends. Germline CDR1 WNHNN, CDR2 SYGVQD (reference sequence). This CDR3 comprises 14 residues. CDR3 region: CASTRDKVGGELFF. Written as DNA, the CDR3 is TGCGCCAGCACTCGAGATAAGGTTGGCGGGGAGCTGTTTTTT.

The genes are TRBV6-5 and TRBJ1-2; 7 bases match TRBD1. V gave up 5 bases and J gave up 2 bases; unmatched junction bases: 8. CDR1 MNHEY and CDR2 SVGAGI come from the germline V gene. There are 15 residues in the CDR3. Here the CDR3 DNA reads TGTGCCAGCAGTCCTCAGCGCAGGGGGAACTATGGCTACACCTTC. Protein sequence: CASSPQRRGNYGYTF.

V and J are TRBV30 and TRBJ1-5; TRBD1 is a possible D gene (6 bases). This CDR3 is 13 amino acids long. The germline V gene has CDR1 GTSNPN and CDR2 SVGIG (reference sequence). V was trimmed by 1 base and J by 7 bases, leaving 11 bases between them. The CDR3: CAWSGGGHQPQHF. The CDR3 DNA follows: TGTGCCTGGAGTGGCGGGGGGCACCAGCCCCAGCATTTT.

This clone was observed a few times. The gene calls are TRBV11-2 and TRBJ1-1, with no clear D. V was pared by 6 bases and J by 1 base, with 9 bases between. This CDR3 contains 13 residues. The V gene's germline CDR1 is SGHAT and CDR2 FQNNGV. The CDR3 loop is CASRYAGNTEAFF. The CDR3 DNA sequence: TGTGCCAGCAGATACGCGGGGAACACTGAAGCTTTCTTT.

This rearrangement joins TRBV19 to TRBJ1-2, with D unresolved. Deletions cut 7 bases from V and 8 bases from J, with 17 bases between. The CDR3 totals 13 residues. Germline CDR1 is LNHDA and CDR2 is SQIVND (reference sequence). For the CDR3, the DNA is TGTGCCAGTACCAATGCCTGGGGAACGGGCTACACCTTC. Translated: CASTNAWGTGYTF.

This chain uses TRBV12-5 with TRBJ2-5, with TRBD1 identical over 7 bases. The V gene end was trimmed by 6 bases and the J gene end by 1 base; junction bases not matched to a gene: 2. The CDR3 loop spans 13 amino acids. Germline V lookup: CDR1 LGHNT, CDR2 FRNRAP. The CDR3 region is CASGGQFQETQYF. CDR3 sequence (DNA): TGTGCTAGTGGGGGACAGTTCCAAGAGACCCAGTACTTC.

The gene calls are TRBV2 and TRBJ1-5, with 8 bases matching TRBD1. In germline, CDR1 is SNHLY, CDR2 FYNNEI. The V gene end was trimmed by 6 bases and the J gene end by 4 bases; junction bases not matched to a gene: 2. The CDR3 is 13 residues long. As DNA, the CDR3 is TGTGCCAGCAGAGGACAGGGTAATCAGCCCCAGCATTTT. Amino acid sequence: CASRGQGNQPQHF. Filled out from reference TRBV2 and TRBJ1-5, the complete variable domain reads EPEVTQTPSHQVTQMGQEVILRCVPISNHLYFYWYRQILGQKVEFLVSFYNNEISEKSEIFDDQFSVERPDGSNFTLKIRSTKLEDSAMYFCASRGQGNQPQHFGDGTRLSIL.

The rearrangement joins TRBV11-2 to TRBJ2-7; 9 nucleotides match TRBD1. The germline V gene encodes CDR1 SGHAT and CDR2 FQNNGV. V lost 2 bases to trimming and J lost 3 bases; unmatched junction nucleotides: 5. There are 15 residues in the CDR3. The CDR3 sequence: CASSLQAGQGYEQYF. CDR3 sequence (DNA): TGTGCCAGCAGCTTACAAGCGGGACAGGGCTACGAGCAGTACTTC.

The chain couples TRBV5-6 to TRBJ2-7; tentative D call: TRBD1 (6 bases). Trimming cost V 1 base and J 2 bases, with 25 bases left between them. CDR1 is SGHDT, CDR2 YYEEEE, per germline. This CDR3 spans 19 amino acids. The CDR3 bases are TGTGCCAGCAGCTTGTATCGCCGTTACCCCGACAGGCCCACCTACGAGCAGTACTTC. Translation gives CASSLYRRYPDRPTYEQYF.

The rearrangement links TRBV25-1 to TRBJ1-2, with a weak D call TRBD1 (5 bases). Trimming shortened V by 11 bases and J by 3 bases, and 10 bases separated the two germline ends. The germline CDR1 and CDR2 sequences are MGHDK and SYGVNS. The CDR3 runs 11 residues. The CDR3 loop is CAVTGDYGYTF. CDR3 sequence (DNA): TGTGCCGTGACGGGGGACTATGGCTACACCTTC.